The next 32 T cell receptor beta chains were all read from a single sample in a study of T cells in Graves' hyperthyroidism and ophthalmopathy (dated by TCRdb to between 2019 and 2020). Library preparation used multiplex PCR. Sequencer: Illumina HiSeq 2000. TCR beta CDR3 regions were amplified from RNA transcripts. A first-round RT-PCR of the TCR CDR3 used the HTBI primer set with the Qiagen OneStep RT-PCR kit. Using fastp trimming at Q25 and MiXCR clonotype assembly, TCRdb reanalyzed the public sequencing data and kept in-frame beta chains. Every distinct CDR3 protein forms one entry, paired with its most common genes and DNA. This sample gives hundreds of thousands of distinct CDR3 sequences in total; 15% to 20% of them show up just once. Around 4% of the sample belongs to the ten largest clones. The specimen was blood. These receptors originate from a woman aged 25 to 39 with Graves' hyperthyroidism.

The chain uses TRBV6-5 and TRBJ1-6; D unclear. The V end was cut by 6 bases, the J end by 12 bases, with 6 bases between. Looked up from germline, CDR1 is MNHEY and CDR2 is SVGAGI. The CDR3 sequence is 10 residues long. CDR3 residues: CASSYVPLHF. CDR3 bases: TGTGCCAGCAGCTATGTACCCCTCCACTTT.

This clonotype was counted ten times or more. The V call is TRBV3-1, the J call TRBJ1-4; no firm D call. The CDR3 runs 12 residues. Per the germline V gene, CDR1 is LGHDT and CDR2 is YNNKEL (reference sequence). V was shortened by 3 bases and J by 12 bases, with 11 bases between the two germline ends. CDR3 residues: CASSHTPVQLFF. The CDR3 coding sequence is TGTGCCAGCAGCCACACACCGGTCCAACTGTTTTTT.

Ten or more counts support this clonotype. The chain uses TRBV5-1 and TRBJ2-7; D gene uncertain. Germline V gene lookup returns CDR1 SGHRS and CDR2 YFSETQ. V lost 0 bases and J 7 bases, leaving 11 bases between the germline ends. This CDR3 comprises 13 residues. CDR3 loop: CASSLARPGEQYF. The CDR3 DNA reads as TGCGCCAGCAGCTTGGCTCGACCCGGGGAGCAGTACTTC.

V gene TRBV5-1 combines with J gene TRBJ2-6, with TRBD1 identical over 7 bases. The CDR3 totals 14 residues. CDR1 SGHRS and CDR2 YFSETQ come from the germline V gene. Germline trimming cut 8 bases from V and 1 base from J; bases unmatched to any gene: 3. CDR3 in amino acids: CASETGSGANVLTF. In DNA, the CDR3 is TGCGCCAGTGAGACAGGGTCTGGGGCCAACGTCCTGACTTTC.

This clonotype was counted at least ten times. The V and J genes are TRBV5-1 and TRBJ2-3; no reliable D call. CDR3 size: 11 residues. From germline, CDR1 is SGHRS and CDR2 YFSETQ. V was pared by 3 bases and J by 6 bases, with 5 bases between. CDR3 sequence: CASSSPDTQYF. For the CDR3, the DNA is TGCGCCAGCAGCTCCCCCGATACGCAGTATTTT.

This clonotype was seen at least ten times. J is TRBJ2-1 and V is TRBV5-6, with 10 bases aligning to TRBD2. The CDR3 sequence is 15 residues long. Germline V gives CDR1 SGHDT, CDR2 YYEEEE. V lost 4 bases to trimming and J lost 2 bases; unmatched junction nucleotides: 3. The CDR3 DNA follows: TGTGCCAGCAGCACAGGACTAGCGGCCTACAATGAGCAGTTCTTC. Amino acids: CASSTGLAAYNEQFF.

Points on this clonotype: Its ends do not fully match the called genes, so a read error is possible. The chain recombines TRBV29-1 with TRBJ2-2, with D possibly matching TRBD2 (5 bases). The CDR3 has 12 residues. The germline gives CDR1 SQVTM, CDR2 ANQGSEA. The CDR3 DNA follows: TGCAGCGTTGAAGGGGCGACCGGGGAGCTGCTTTTT. This encodes CSVEGATGELLF.

This clonotype came up a few times. This rearrangement joins TRBV6-1 to TRBJ1-1; D is perhaps TRBD1 (5 bases). Germline assignment: CDR1 MNHNS and CDR2 SASEGT. V was trimmed by 2 bases and J by 8 bases, leaving 15 bases between them. The length of the CDR3 is 14 residues. Here the CDR3 DNA reads TGTGCCAGCAGTGAAAAGGGGACGTTGGGAGAAGCTTTCTTT. It yields the protein CASSEKGTLGEAFF.

The J gene is TRBJ2-7, the V gene TRBV20-1; TRBD1 aligns across 10 bases. This CDR3 has 13 amino acids. Germline V gene data show CDR1 as DFQATT and CDR2 as SNEGSKA (reference sequence). V lost 6 bases, J lost 5 bases, and 7 bases stayed unmatched. CDR3 sequence (DNA): TGCAGTGCGACCGGGACAGGGGTTAACGAGCAGTACTTC. It yields the protein CSATGTGVNEQYF.

This clonotype was observed many times. The chain employs TRBV28 and TRBJ2-7; D possibly corresponds to TRBD2 (6 bases). The CDR3 extends over 16 amino acids. Trimming left V 5 bases short and J 0 bases short, with 17 bases between. Germline assignment: CDR1 MDHEN and CDR2 SYDVKM. CDR3 residues: CASSALGGLSSYEQYF. CDR3 bases: TGTGCCAGCAGTGCCCTTGGGGGACTTAGCTCCTACGAGCAGTACTTC. Drawing the rest from reference TRBV28 and TRBJ2-7, the complete variable domain is DVKVTQSSRYLVKRTGEKVFLECVQDMDHENMFWYRQDPGLGLRLIYFSYDVKMKEKGDIPEGYSVSREKKERFSLILESASTNQTSMYLCASSALGGLSSYEQYFGPGTRLTVT.

V is TRBV9 and J is TRBJ2-3; no clear D. V lost 3 bases and J lost 1, with 9 bases in between. In germline, CDR1 is SGDLS, CDR2 YYNGEE. The CDR3 sequence is 14 residues long. CDR3 in amino acids: CASSATPGTDTQYF. CDR3 nucleotides: TGTGCCAGCAGCGCCACTCCCGGCACAGATACGCAGTATTTT.

The rearrangement uses TRBV28 and TRBJ1-2; D gene ambiguous. Germline-derived CDR1 and CDR2 are MDHEN and SYDVKM. The CDR3 is made up of 13 amino acids. Trimming took off 4 bases at V and 5 bases at J, with 11 bases between the two ends. CDR3 DNA sequence: TGTGCCAGCAGTTCCTGGACTGTATATGGCTACACCTTC. This sequence encodes CASSSWTVYGYTF.

The rearrangement joins TRBV29-1 to TRBJ1-2; 7 bases line up with TRBD1. The CDR3 is made up of 12 amino acids. Germline V CDR1 and CDR2: SQVTM, ANQGSEA. The V segment lost 3 bases and the J segment 2 bases; nucleotides outside the gene matches: 0. CDR3 in amino acids: CSVEDRNYGYTF. The DNA for the CDR3 is TGCAGCGTTGAGGACAGGAACTATGGCTACACCTTC.

The rearrangement uses TRBV24-1 and TRBJ2-3, with 7 bases lining up with TRBD2. The germline CDR1 and CDR2 sequences are KGHDR and SFDVKD. V trimming: 0 bases; J trimming: 5 bases; junction bases outside the gene matches: 4. This CDR3 is built from 15 residues. The CDR3 DNA follows: TGTGCCACCAGTGATTTGTGGGGGGGGGAAGATACGCAGTATTTT. Residues: CATSDLWGGEDTQYF.

This clonotype was detected many times. One end of the junction varies from germline; a read error may be responsible. The genes are TRBV6-1 and TRBJ2-5, with no clear D. The CDR3 is made up of 10 amino acids. Germline CDR1 is MNHNS and CDR2 is SASEGT. DNA for the CDR3: TGTGCTAGCAGGTCCGGGTTACAGTACTTC. Translating gives CASRSGLQYF.

The chain has TRBV9 and TRBJ2-4, with unresolved D. The CDR3 sequence is 14 residues long. Germline-derived CDR1 and CDR2 are SGDLS and YYNGEE. Trimming took off 4 bases at V and 4 bases at J, with 12 bases between the two ends. CDR3 loop: CASSPQPSKNIQYF. CDR3 DNA: TGTGCCAGCAGCCCCCAGCCCTCAAAAAACATTCAGTACTTC.

This clonotype was detected ten times or more. The chain uses TRBV2 and TRBJ2-3; possibly TRBD2 for D (5 bases). Germline loops: CDR1 SNHLY, CDR2 FYNNEI. The CDR3 extends over 16 amino acids. V was trimmed by 5 bases and J by 0 bases, leaving 15 bases between them. The CDR3: CASSKEETSSTDTQYF. CDR3 DNA: TGTGCCAGCAGTAAGGAGGAGACAAGTAGCACAGATACGCAGTATTTT.

The table lists this clonotype with many counts. J is TRBJ2-7 and V is TRBV6-5, with 7 bases aligning to TRBD1. In germline, CDR1 is MNHEY, CDR2 SVGAGI. This CDR3 spans 14 amino acids. Trimming took 0 bases from V and 5 from J; bases not matched to a gene: 4. As DNA, the CDR3 is TGTGCCAGCAGTTACTCAAGGGGGCTAAACGAGCAGTACTTC. This translates into CASSYSRGLNEQYF.

The chain employs TRBV20-1 and TRBJ2-1; 9 bases align to TRBD2. V lost 5 bases to trimming and J lost 12 bases; unmatched junction nucleotides: 14. CDR1 and CDR2 from the germline V gene are DFQATT and SNEGSKA (reference sequence). The CDR3 has 14 residues. CDR3 protein: CSAAPGTSRPGQFF. In DNA, the CDR3 is TGCAGTGCTGCCCCCGGGACTAGCCGCCCGGGGCAGTTCTTC.

This clonotype was seen repeatedly, ten times or more. V and J are TRBV12-3 or TRBV12-4 and TRBJ2-3; D gene ambiguous. CDR3 length: 15 residues. Trimming pared 6 bases from V and 1 base from J, leaving 14 bases between. CDR3 residues: CASSQSLIGTDTQYF. The CDR3 region has the DNA TGTGCCAGCAGCCAGTCGCTAATAGGCACAGATACGCAGTATTTT.

This clonotype was detected once. The CDR3 loop reads CASSRGLAGGVPDTQYF. CDR3 DNA: TGCGCCAGCAGCAGGGGACTAGCGGGAGGGGTGCCAGATACGCAGTATTTT. This chain links TRBV5-1 with TRBJ2-3; 16 nucleotides line up with TRBD2. The germline gives CDR1 SGHRS, CDR2 YFSETQ. J was trimmed by 4 bases and V by 4 bases; bases with no gene match: 6. This CDR3 comprises 17 residues.

The J gene is TRBJ1-4, the V gene TRBV6-2 or TRBV6-3; weak D call: TRBD1 (5 bases). CDR3 length: 16 amino acids. Germline V gene data show CDR1 as MNHEY and CDR2 as SVGEGT. V was clipped by 4 bases and J by 7 bases, with 19 bases between them. CDR3 protein: CASSSTLGGGGEKLFF. The CDR3 nucleotides read TGTGCCAGCAGTTCCACTTTAGGTGGGGGTGGTGAAAAACTGTTTTTT.

This clonotype was seen repeatedly, ten times or more. The V call is TRBV11-3, the J call TRBJ2-5, with D possibly matching TRBD1 (6 bases). Germline CDR1 SGHNT, CDR2 YENEEA. Deletions cut 8 bases from V and 5 bases from J, with 15 bases between. The CDR3 covers 13 residues. The CDR3 here is CASRTGPSETQYF. The CDR3 bases are TGTGCCAGCCGCACAGGGCCCTCGGAGACCCAGTACTTC.

This clonotype occurred many times. The J gene is TRBJ1-1, the V gene TRBV11-2; D call uncertain. Germline CDR1 SGHAT, CDR2 FQNNGV. The CDR3 has 13 residues. V lost 3 bases and J lost 1, with 6 bases in between. For the CDR3, the DNA is TGTGCCAGCAGCTTCGAGTGGAACACTGAAGCTTTCTTT. Its protein is CASSFEWNTEAFF. The entire variable domain, with the rest obtained from reference TRBV11-2 and TRBJ1-1, is as follows: EAGVAQSPRYKIIEKRQSVAFWCNPISGHATLYWYQQILGQGPKLLIQFQNNGVVDDSQLPKDRFSAERLKGVDSTLKIQPAKLEDSAVYLCASSFEWNTEAFFGQGTRLTVV.

This clonotype was observed many times. The chain combines TRBV18 with TRBJ1-1; no reliable D call. The V end lost 2 bases, the J end lost 1 base, and 5 bases lay between the germline ends. The CDR3 runs to 13 residues. Germline V gene data show CDR1 as KGHSH and CDR2 as LQKENI. The CDR3 protein is CASSPSPNTEAFF. In DNA, the CDR3 is TGTGCCAGCTCACCATCCCCGAACACTGAAGCTTTCTTT.

The gene calls are TRBV12-3 or TRBV12-4 and TRBJ1-1; 9 bases are a match to TRBD1. Trimming removed 3 bases from V and 1 base from J; junction bases left unmatched: 6. The CDR3 spans 16 residues. CDR3 protein: CASSFDRGEKNTEAFF. CDR3 sequence (DNA): TGTGCCAGCAGTTTCGACAGGGGGGAGAAGAACACTGAAGCTTTCTTT.

There are many counts of this clonotype. The chain links TRBV19 to TRBJ1-1, with a possible D match to TRBD1 (6 bases). V lost 9 bases and J 9 bases, leaving 20 bases between the germline ends. Looked up from germline, CDR1 is LNHDA and CDR2 is SQIVND (reference sequence). The CDR3 covers 13 residues. The DNA for the CDR3 is TGTGCCAGCAGGTTCCGGGGGGACACGAAAGCTTTCTTT. Amino acids: CASRFRGDTKAFF.

In the case of this clonotype: A read error may account for a junction end that differs from germline. The chain is built from TRBV5-1 and TRBJ2-6, with TRBD1 matching 12 bases. The CDR3 consists of 17 residues. Germline V gene sequence: CDR1 SGHRS, CDR2 YFSETQ. CDR3 amino acids: CTSTPGQGASGANVLTF. The CDR3 DNA is TGCACCAGCACCCCGGGACAGGGGGCGTCTGGGGCCAACGTCCTGACTTTC.

The sample holds many counts of this clonotype. This chain uses TRBV5-1 with TRBJ2-1; 7 nucleotides line up with TRBD2. The CDR3 sequence is 15 residues long. Germline V lookup: CDR1 SGHRS, CDR2 YFSETQ. V was pared by 0 bases and J by 2 bases, with 2 bases of the junction left unmatched. DNA of the CDR3: TGCGCCAGCAGCTTGGCCCTAGCGGCCTACAATGAGCAGTTCTTC. It yields the protein CASSLALAAYNEQFF.

This clonotype appeared many times. J is TRBJ2-7 and V is TRBV2; D unresolved. This CDR3 comprises 12 residues. With 4 bases removed from V and 7 bases from J, the gap between germline ends came to 11 bases. Germline V gene sequence: CDR1 SNHLY, CDR2 FYNNEI. The CDR3 nucleotides are TGTGCCAGCAGTGTACTCCCCACGGAGCAGTACTTC. It codes for CASSVLPTEQYF.

The rearrangement uses TRBV4-3 and TRBJ1-1; TRBD1 matches 8 bases. Germline lookup yields CDR1 LGHNA and CDR2 YSLEER. J gave up 0 bases and V 0 bases, and 15 bases lay outside the gene matches. The CDR3 consists of 20 residues. Here the CDR3 DNA reads TGCGCCAGCAGCCAAGATCTAATGGGACAGGTCATCGGCATGAACACTGAAGCTTTCTTT. Translating it yields CASSQDLMGQVIGMNTEAFF.

J is TRBJ2-5 and V is TRBV20-1; 9 bases match TRBD1. V was pared by 6 bases and J by 2 bases, with 22 bases of the junction left unmatched. The germline CDR1 and CDR2 sequences are DFQATT and SNEGSKA (reference sequence). This CDR3 contains 19 residues. The CDR3 reads CSATPGSGQGRALQETQYF. CDR3 in DNA: TGCAGTGCCACCCCCGGATCCGGACAGGGGCGCGCCCTGCAAGAGACCCAGTACTTC.